This is a list of T cell receptor beta chains from one sample in a study of blood T cell repertoires in COVID-19. Some clones are missing from TCRdb's copy, which holds only in-frame ones; the method was immunoSEQ multiplex PCR. The top ten hold 2.9% of the sample, which has 220,000 or so clones, 85% seen once. Sequencing was done on a sample of peripheral blood. These receptors were obtained from a man between 50 and 59 years old who had recovered from COVID-19. The CDR3 runs from the conserved cysteine through the conserved F or W. The D gene is left open where the match is weak. Expanded clones get a size class; other rows say once, few or many, or leave the size out.

cdr3_aa	cdr3_nt	d_call	j_call	clone_size	v_call
CASSTTSGKDEQFF	TGTGCCAGCAGTACGACTAGCGGGAAGGATGAGCAGTTCTTC	TRBD2	TRBJ2-1	-	TRBV6-5
CASSSRTGIKNQPQHF	TGTGCCAGCAGCTCCCGGACAGGGATAAAGAATCAGCCCCAGCATTTT	TRBD1	TRBJ1-5	-	TRBV7-8
CSVRLAGGLEQYF	TGCAGCGTAAGACTAGCGGGAGGACTCGAGCAGTACTTC	TRBD2	TRBJ2-7	-	TRBV29-1
CASSLGEGGLTYEQYF	TGTGCCAGCAGCTTGGGTGAAGGGGGCCTCACCTACGAGCAGTACTTC	TRBD1	TRBJ2-7	-	TRBV7-2
CASSLEGTGNQPQHF	TGCGCCAGCAGCTTGGAGGGGACAGGTAATCAGCCCCAGCATTTT	TRBD1	TRBJ1-5	-	TRBV5-1
CASRGQGPFNEQFF	TGTGCCAGCAGGGGACAGGGTCCCTTCAATGAGCAGTTCTTC	TRBD1	TRBJ2-1	-	TRBV6-5
CATSDSRGRTDTQYF	TGTGCCACCAGTGACTCCAGGGGGCGCACAGATACGCAGTATTTT	TRBD1	TRBJ2-3	-	TRBV24-1
CAWSMTQYGYTF	TGTGCCTGGAGTATGACTCAATATGGCTACACCTTC	-	TRBJ1-2	-	TRBV30
CASSRESTDTQYF	TGTGCCAGCTCTCGGGAGAGCACAGATACGCAGTATTTT	-	TRBJ2-3	-	TRBV18
CASSNRDLGTDTQYF	TGTGCCAGCAGTAACCGGGACTTAGGCACAGATACGCAGTATTTT	-	TRBJ2-3	once	TRBV27
CASSFPTRGEGFNTEAFF	TGTGCCAGCAGCTTCCCAACGCGGGGGGAGGGATTCAACACTGAAGCTTTCTTT	-	TRBJ1-1	-	TRBV7-8
CASSISGAGGGEQYF	TGTGCCAGTAGTATTTCGGGTGCGGGAGGGGGCGAGCAGTACTTC	TRBD2	TRBJ2-7	once	TRBV19
CATEDRRYEQYF	TGTGCCACCGAGGACAGGCGGTACGAGCAGTACTTC	TRBD1	TRBJ2-7	-	TRBV24-1
CASSQFGANYGYTF	TGTGCCAGCAGCCAATTCGGAGCTAACTATGGCTACACCTTC	-	TRBJ1-2	-	TRBV3-1/TRBV3-2
CASSGTGANEKLFF	TGTGCCAGCAGCGGGACAGGGGCTAATGAAAAACTGTTTTTT	-	TRBJ1-4	-	TRBV21-1
CATSDPFRGGAFF	TGTGCCACCAGTGACCCCTTCCGGGGGGGGGCTTTCTTT	-	TRBJ1-1	-	TRBV24-1
CASSLSSRASGPNEQFF	TGCGCCAGCAGCCTGTCTAGCAGGGCTAGCGGTCCCAATGAGCAGTTCTTC	TRBD2	TRBJ2-1	-	TRBV4-1